The entry that follows covers one TCR beta chain sequence. Antigen specificity is unknown. This sample is drawn from a study of cytomegalovirus exposure and HLA in healthy donors. The study ran its PCR with 60 Vbeta and 13 Jbeta primers. This table comes from immunoSEQ multiplex PCR, and its TCRdb copy is limited to in-frame clones, with some not included. The sample holds about 110,000 clones, around 72% seen once. Whole-study findings and limits: Relative to the approximately 700-donor mean, N-insertions were reportedly fewer in an Asian-associated ancestry cluster in a later analysis. Presence/absence analyses assumed roughly uniform sequencing depth across donors.

This clonotype originated in a male donor in good health and CMV-seronegative. Sequencing was done on a sample of PBMCs.

The CDR3 region has the DNA TGTGCCAGCAGTGAAGGGGGCGGGAGCACTGAAGCTTTCTTT. Translated, it gives CASSEGGGSTEAFF. This chain connects TRBV2 to TRBJ1-1; maybe TRBD1 (5 bases). This CDR3 has 14 residues. V was shortened by 1 base and J by 4 bases, with 10 bases between the two germline ends. Germline V gene sequence: CDR1 SNHLY, CDR2 FYNNEI.